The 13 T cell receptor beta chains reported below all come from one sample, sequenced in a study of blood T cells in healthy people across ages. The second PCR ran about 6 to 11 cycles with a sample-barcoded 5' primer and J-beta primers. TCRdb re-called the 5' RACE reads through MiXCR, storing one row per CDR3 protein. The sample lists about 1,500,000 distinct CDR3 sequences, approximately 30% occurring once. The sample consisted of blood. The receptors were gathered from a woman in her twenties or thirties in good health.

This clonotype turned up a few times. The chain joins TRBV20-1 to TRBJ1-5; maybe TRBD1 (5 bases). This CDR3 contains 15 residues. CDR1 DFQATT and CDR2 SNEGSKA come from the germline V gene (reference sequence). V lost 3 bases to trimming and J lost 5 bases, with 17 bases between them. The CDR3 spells CSARAGQGRYQPQHF. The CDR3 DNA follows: TGCAGTGCTAGGGCGGGCCAGGGTCGATATCAGCCCCAGCATTTT.

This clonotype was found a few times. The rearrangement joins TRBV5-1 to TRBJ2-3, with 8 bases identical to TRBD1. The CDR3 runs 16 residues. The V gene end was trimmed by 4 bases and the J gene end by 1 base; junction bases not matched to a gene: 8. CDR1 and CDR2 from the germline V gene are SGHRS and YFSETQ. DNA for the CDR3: TGCGCCAGCAGCCTAGGACAGGGAATGGGCACAGATACGCAGTATTTT. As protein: CASSLGQGMGTDTQYF.

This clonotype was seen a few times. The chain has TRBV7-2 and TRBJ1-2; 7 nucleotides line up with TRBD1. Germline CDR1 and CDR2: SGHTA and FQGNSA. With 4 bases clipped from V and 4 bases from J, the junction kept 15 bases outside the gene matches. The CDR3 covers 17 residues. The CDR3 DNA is TGTGCCAGCAGCTCGGAACCCCAGGGGGTTATCTCCTATGGCTACACCTTC. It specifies CASSSEPQGVISYGYTF.

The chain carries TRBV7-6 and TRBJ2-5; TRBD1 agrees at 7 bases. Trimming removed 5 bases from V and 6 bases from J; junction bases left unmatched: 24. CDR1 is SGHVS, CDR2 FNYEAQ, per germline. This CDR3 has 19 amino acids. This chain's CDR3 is CASSATGRLQGRQGKTQYF. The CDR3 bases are TGTGCCAGCAGCGCGACAGGGAGACTCCAGGGACGGCAGGGGAAGACCCAGTACTTC.

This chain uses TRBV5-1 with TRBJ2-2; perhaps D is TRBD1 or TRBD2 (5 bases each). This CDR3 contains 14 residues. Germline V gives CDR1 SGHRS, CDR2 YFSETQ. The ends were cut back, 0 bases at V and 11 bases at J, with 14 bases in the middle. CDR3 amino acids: CASSLGERGLELFF. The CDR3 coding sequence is TGCGCCAGCAGCTTGGGAGAGAGGGGTCTAGAGCTGTTTTTT.

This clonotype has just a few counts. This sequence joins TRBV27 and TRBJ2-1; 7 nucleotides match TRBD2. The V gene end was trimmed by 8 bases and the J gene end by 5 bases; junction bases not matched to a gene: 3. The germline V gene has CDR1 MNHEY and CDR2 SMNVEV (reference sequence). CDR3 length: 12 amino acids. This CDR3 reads CASGSGNNEQFF. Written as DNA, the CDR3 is TGTGCCAGCGGAAGCGGGAACAATGAGCAGTTCTTC.

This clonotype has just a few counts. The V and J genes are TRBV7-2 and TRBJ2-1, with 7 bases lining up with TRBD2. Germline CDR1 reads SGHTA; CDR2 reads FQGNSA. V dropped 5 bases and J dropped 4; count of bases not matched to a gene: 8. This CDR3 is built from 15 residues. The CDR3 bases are TGTGCCAGCAGCCTAGAGGCGGGAGTATACAATGAGCAGTTCTTC. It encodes CASSLEAGVYNEQFF.

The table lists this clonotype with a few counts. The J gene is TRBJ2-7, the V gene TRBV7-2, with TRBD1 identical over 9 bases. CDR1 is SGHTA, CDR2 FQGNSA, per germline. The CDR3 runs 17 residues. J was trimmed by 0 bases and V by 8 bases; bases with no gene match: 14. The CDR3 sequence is CASGTGQGRGPSYEQYF. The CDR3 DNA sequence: TGTGCCAGCGGCACGGGACAGGGTAGGGGTCCCTCCTACGAGCAGTACTTC.

This CDR3 is CSARTNQGYTF. CDR3 sequence (DNA): TGCAGTGCTAGAACCAACCAAGGCTACACCTTC. V usage is TRBV20-1 and J usage is TRBJ1-2, with D hard to call. V lost 2 bases to trimming and J lost 8 bases, with 9 bases between them. Looked up from germline, CDR1 is DFQATT and CDR2 is SNEGSKA (reference sequence). The CDR3 runs 11 residues.

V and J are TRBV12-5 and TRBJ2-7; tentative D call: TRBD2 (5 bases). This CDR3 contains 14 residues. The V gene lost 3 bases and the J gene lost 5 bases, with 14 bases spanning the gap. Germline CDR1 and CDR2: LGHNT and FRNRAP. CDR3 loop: CASGLSGSSNEQYF. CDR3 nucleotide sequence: TGTGCTAGTGGTTTAAGTGGGAGTTCAAACGAGCAGTACTTC.

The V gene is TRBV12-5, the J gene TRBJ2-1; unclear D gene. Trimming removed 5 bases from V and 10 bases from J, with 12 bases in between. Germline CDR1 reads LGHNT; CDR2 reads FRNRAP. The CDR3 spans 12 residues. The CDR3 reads CASGPQSDEQFF. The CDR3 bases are TGTGCTAGTGGTCCGCAATCGGACGAGCAGTTCTTC.

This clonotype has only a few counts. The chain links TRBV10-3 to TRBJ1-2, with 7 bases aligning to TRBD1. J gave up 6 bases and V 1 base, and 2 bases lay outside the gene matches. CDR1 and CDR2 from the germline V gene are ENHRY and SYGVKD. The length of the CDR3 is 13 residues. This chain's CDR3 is CAISEFDRDGYTF. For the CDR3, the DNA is TGTGCCATCAGTGAGTTCGACAGGGATGGCTACACCTTC.

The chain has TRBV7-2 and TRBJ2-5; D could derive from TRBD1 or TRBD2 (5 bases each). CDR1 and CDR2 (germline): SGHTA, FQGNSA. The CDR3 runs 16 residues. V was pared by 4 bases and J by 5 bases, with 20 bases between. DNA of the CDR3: TGTGCCAGCAGCTCAAAGTCGGTCGGGGCGCGGGAGACCCAGTACTTC. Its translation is CASSSKSVGARETQYF.